A single T cell receptor beta chain is shown here with its context. Its antigen remains undetermined. Per-base qualities were not stored, and no clone one base away is much larger. TCRbeta CDR3 regions were amplified from genomic DNA by means of the immunoSEQ Assay, a bias-controlled multiplex PCR. On the study's bioinformatics: Within the assay, amplification of reference gene primers was used to estimate how many nucleated cells each sample contained. To quantify the absolute abundance of each unique TCRbeta CDR3 rearrangement, sequence reads were collapsed and filtered. For each sample, productive Simpson clonality was calculated as the square root of Simpson's diversity index across productive rearrangements. TCRdb took this table from immuneACCESS and kept in-frame rearrangements with V and J called. Such tables lack part of the clones; where checked against another copy, unresolved V genes explain under half of the gap, and the rest is unexplained. The V and J calls and clone size are taken from that table; D and trimming were inferred from the DNA. The sample includes fewer than 150,000 clones, with approximately 86% observed a single time. The top ten clones comprise 15% to 20% of the sample.

The data were obtained in a study of blood T cell repertoires in COVID-19 (dated by TCRdb to 2018 to 2021). The study in broad terms: Samples covering the acute and convalescent phases of COVID-19 were provided by collaborators in the United States, Italy and Spain. The material from the prospective study consisted of cDNA or gDNA derived from T cells, B-cell-depleted T cells, or PBMCs. Subjects who had been exposed to COVID-19, were actively infected with it, or had recovered from it provided the deeply sampled blood TCRbeta repertoires that made up the dataset. The repertoires were made available in a free public database intended to serve as a resource for research on the immune response to SARS-CoV-2. The samples were drawn from two sources: the first 160 participants of the ongoing ImmuneRACE study, and 950 to 1,500 subjects contributed by 6 global collaborators. Sample metadata almost always included a de-identified subject ID, COVID-19 status, age in years and sex. Where available, HLA class I and class II types were taken from metadata supplied by the sample provider and were not determined by assay-based typing.

The research as a whole found: Clinical and demographic metadata were provided uncurated, with the amount varying by source and participant.

A second Seattle source provided samples from volunteer blood donors who had recovered from COVID-19. The collaborating institutions used their own protocols to collect whole blood in K2EDTA tubes. For TCRbeta analysis, collaborators shipped samples as frozen whole blood, isolated PBMCs, or DNA extracted from either of those sample types. Looking up the germline V gene yields CDR1 SGHAT and CDR2 FQNNGV. Germline trimming: 5 bases from V, 8 bases from J; junction bases outside gene matches: 12. Inclusive of the bounding cysteine and phenylalanine, the CDR3 is 16 residues long. Only CDR3 DNA remains: 48 bases, in frame from the first base.

Input material: peripheral blood. This receptor was obtained from a woman between 50 and 59 years old who had recovered from COVID-19. This sequence uses TRBV11-2 and TRBJ2-2; TRBD2 lines up with 9 middle nucleotides. The CDR3 region has the sequence CASSLSGGVQSGELFF. The nucleotide sequence is TGTGCCAGCAGCCTTAGCGGGGGCGTACAGAGTGGGGAGCTGTTTTTT.